This T cell receptor (beta chain) was recorded in a study of post-analysis software for immune sequencing data. Study-wide findings and caveats: Under F measure analysis, samples from one preparation batch co-clustered strongly. A handful of TRBV segments were significantly more frequent in patients than in controls. TRBV5-6, TRBV5-1 and TRBV20-1 were among these segments.

The CDR3 spans 14 residues. With 6 bases removed from V and 5 bases from J, the gap between germline ends came to 16 bases. In germline, CDR1 is MDHEN, CDR2 SYDVKM. The TCR beta cDNA libraries carried unique molecular identifiers. TCRdb ran MiXCR on the PCR reads and lists one entry per CDR3 protein. The sample yields about half a million distinct CDR3 sequences, over 35% seen once. A word on this clonotype: Its antigen is currently unknown.

Sequencing was performed on blood. The genes are TRBV28 and TRBJ1-2; D is unclear. The sequence was obtained from a girl aged 10 to 17 with multiple sclerosis. Here the CDR3 reads CASRTHGEGYGYTF. Written as DNA, the CDR3 is TGTGCCAGCAGGACCCACGGGGAAGGGTATGGCTACACCTTC.